A selection of T cell receptor beta chains follows, all from one sample in a study of T-cell reconstitution after alpha-beta-depleted transplantation in children. TCRdb recomputed calls from the PCR reads with MiXCR, one row per CDR3 protein. The table includes about 900,000 distinct CDR3 sequences, 25% to 35% detected once. This specimen consisted of PBMCs, mostly from graft donor cells, obtained 360 days after TCRalphabeta/CD19-depleted stem cell transplant. Receptors originate from a boy in the first two years of life who had a stem cell transplant for SCID, so the T cells may come from the graft donor. CDR3s include the opening cysteine and the closing phenylalanine or tryptophan. D genes are given only for firm matches. A row's size may be missing; if present it is once, few, many or a size class.

j_gene,v_gene,d_gene,abundance,CDR3aa,CDR3nt
TRBJ1-1,TRBV10-3,NA,many,CAIRRTGVDTEAFF,TGTGCCATCAGAAGAACGGGAGTAGACACTGAAGCTTTCTTT
TRBJ2-3,TRBV5-1,NA,few,CASSLEARHTQYF,TGCGCCAGCAGCTTGGAAGCGCGCCATACGCAGTATTTT
TRBJ1-1,TRBV20-1,TRBD1,few,CSARAGFGQEVTEAFF,TGCAGTGCTAGGGCCGGCTTCGGACAGGAGGTCACTGAAGCTTTCTTT
TRBJ2-1,TRBV20-1,TRBD2,NA,CSASKRGRAWGEQFF,TGCAGTGCATCGAAGCGGGGTCGGGCTTGGGGTGAGCAGTTCTTC
TRBJ2-6,TRBV12-3/TRBV12-4,NA,NA,CASRRPGANVLTF,TGTGCCAGCAGGCGACCCGGGGCCAACGTCCTGACTTTC
TRBJ2-1,TRBV5-4,TRBD2,many,CASSFPWAGGLSSYNEQFF,TGTGCCAGCAGTTTCCCCTGGGCGGGGGGGCTGAGCTCCTACAATGAGCAGTTCTTC
TRBJ2-7,TRBV5-1,TRBD1,NA,CASSLFRGTGGGYEQYF,TGCGCCAGCAGCTTGTTTCGCGGGACAGGGGGTGGTTACGAGCAGTACTTC
TRBJ2-7,TRBV20-1,TRBD1,few,CSARVRDRLYEQYF,TGCAGTGCTAGAGTCCGGGACAGGCTCTACGAGCAGTACTTC
TRBJ1-1,TRBV20-1,NA,few,CSARWEGLPTTEAFF,TGCAGTGCTAGATGGGAGGGGCTGCCGACCACTGAAGCTTTCTTT
TRBJ1-2,TRBV5-1,NA,few,CASSLEYRIANYGYTF,TGCGCCAGCAGCTTGGAGTACAGGATAGCTAACTATGGCTACACCTTC
TRBJ2-3,TRBV10-3,NA,many,CAISEGLAPVLDTQYF,TGTGCCATCAGTGAAGGTCTAGCACCCGTATTGGATACGCAGTATTTT
TRBJ2-5,TRBV20-1,TRBD2,NA,CSASWLAGYETQYF,TGCAGTGCTAGTTGGCTAGCGGGGTACGAGACCCAGTACTTC
TRBJ2-5,TRBV5-1,NA,NA,CASSLESWTMLPQETQYF,TGCGCCAGCAGCTTGGAATCCTGGACTATGCTTCCCCAAGAGACCCAGTACTTC
TRBJ1-4,TRBV12-3/TRBV12-4,NA,NA,CASSHREAGEKLFF,TGTGCCAGCAGCCACAGGGAAGCCGGTGAAAAACTGTTTTTT
TRBJ1-3,TRBV6-5,NA,few,CASSYGTPGNTIYF,TGTGCCAGCAGTTACGGGACACCCGGAAACACCATATATTTT
TRBJ1-3,TRBV12-3/TRBV12-4,NA,few,CASSHWTRTIYF,TGTGCCAGCAGTCACTGGACACGAACCATATATTTT
TRBJ2-1,TRBV20-1,TRBD1,few,CSARDRHPGEQFF,TGCAGTGCCCGGGACAGACATCCGGGTGAGCAGTTCTTC
TRBJ2-5,TRBV24-1,TRBD2,few,CATSDRLAGGETQYF,TGTGCCACCAGTGATCGACTAGCCGGGGGTGAGACCCAGTACTTC
TRBJ2-5,TRBV5-6,NA,few,CASSLGGQNQYF,TGTGCCAGCAGCTTGGGCGGGCAGAACCAGTACTTC
TRBJ2-1,TRBV20-1,NA,NA,CSARGQTNEQFF,TGCAGTGCTAGAGGACAGACCAATGAGCAGTTCTTC
TRBJ1-2,TRBV12-3/TRBV12-4,TRBD1,NA,CASSRKPGTGPSGYTF,TGTGCCAGCAGCCGAAAACCCGGGACAGGGCCTTCTGGCTACACCTTC
TRBJ1-4,TRBV12-3/TRBV12-4,TRBD1,few,CASSSGTATNEKLFF,TGTGCCAGCAGCTCGGGGACAGCCACTAATGAAAAACTGTTTTTT
TRBJ2-1,TRBV6-2/TRBV6-3,NA,NA,CASSLRGFTYNEQFF,TGTGCCAGCAGTTTACGGGGGTTTACCTACAATGAGCAGTTCTTC
TRBJ2-6,TRBV12-3/TRBV12-4,NA,few,CASSSRADGANVLTF,TGTGCCAGCAGTAGCAGGGCGGACGGGGCCAACGTCCTGACTTTC
TRBJ2-5,TRBV29-1,NA,NA,CSGKGGASRQETQYF,TGCAGCGGTAAGGGGGGGGCCAGTCGACAAGAGACCCAGTACTTC
TRBJ1-4,TRBV20-1,NA,NA,CSARVPDRQNEKLFF,TGCAGTGCTAGGGTCCCGGACAGACAAAATGAAAAACTGTTTTTT
TRBJ2-3,TRBV12-3/TRBV12-4,TRBD2,few,CASSWPTSGGRCGTDTQYF,TGTGCCAGCAGTTGGCCGACTAGCGGGGGGCGTTGTGGCACAGATACGCAGTATTTT
TRBJ1-3,TRBV4-3,NA,many,CASSQARNTIYF,TGCGCCAGCAGCCAAGCGAGAAACACCATATATTTT
TRBJ2-7,TRBV5-1,NA,NA,CASSLSGAASYEQYF,TGCGCCAGCAGCTTGAGTGGGGCAGCAAGCTACGAGCAGTACTTC
TRBJ1-1,TRBV3-1,TRBD1,NA,CASSRTYPRDSALNTEAFF,TGTGCCAGCAGCCGCACTTACCCTCGGGACAGTGCCCTGAACACTGAAGCTTTCTTT
TRBJ1-2,TRBV9,NA,NA,CASSGQYYGYTF,TGTGCCAGCAGCGGGCAGTACTATGGCTACACCTTC
TRBJ2-3,TRBV20-1,TRBD2,few,CSARDRGRGTDTQYF,TGCAGTGCTAGAGATCGTGGGAGGGGCACAGATACGCAGTATTTT
TRBJ2-3,TRBV12-3/TRBV12-4,TRBD2,NA,CASSLLLAGGTDTQYF,TGTGCCAGCAGCTTGTTACTAGCGGGGGGCACAGATACGCAGTATTTT
TRBJ2-6,TRBV5-6,NA,few,CASSSAFRSGANVLTF,TGTGCCAGCAGCTCCGCCTTTAGGTCTGGGGCCAACGTCCTGACTTTC
TRBJ1-4,TRBV7-2,NA,once,CASSLGKWNEKLFF,TGTGCCAGCAGCTTAGGAAAGTGGAATGAAAAACTGTTTTTT
TRBJ2-3,TRBV5-1,NA,NA,CASSVAVGDTQYF,TGCGCCAGCAGCGTAGCGGTCGGGGATACGCAGTATTTT
TRBJ1-5,TRBV12-3/TRBV12-4,NA,NA,CASSGRGRARGNQPQHF,TGTGCCAGCAGTGGAAGGGGGAGGGCTAGAGGCAATCAGCCCCAGCATTTT
TRBJ1-6,TRBV11-2,NA,few,CASSLGSPRSYNSPLHF,TGTGCCAGCAGCTTAGGTTCCCCTCGCTCCTATAATTCACCCCTCCACTTT
TRBJ2-3,TRBV12-3/TRBV12-4,NA,few,CASSPVVLQDRTDTQYF,TGTGCCAGCAGCCCCGTAGTTCTACAGGACCGGACAGATACGCAGTATTTT
TRBJ2-7,TRBV30,TRBD1,NA,CAWTTWGQGALEQYF,TGTGCCTGGACCACCTGGGGACAGGGGGCGCTAGAGCAGTACTTC
TRBJ1-6,TRBV5-5,NA,NA,CASSAPLFLGGSPLHF,TGTGCCAGCAGCGCACCGCTATTCCTGGGCGGTTCACCCCTCCACTTT
TRBJ2-7,TRBV5-1,TRBD1,NA,CASSLGDRPSISSSYEQYF,TGCGCCAGCAGCTTGGGGGACAGGCCAAGTATATCAAGCTCCTACGAGCAGTACTTC
TRBJ1-2,TRBV15,NA,NA,CATSRDRALNYGYTF,TGTGCCACCAGCAGAGACAGGGCTCTAAACTATGGCTACACCTTC
TRBJ2-5,TRBV6-2/TRBV6-3,NA,few,CASHSNRLVRETQYF,TGTGCCAGCCATTCGAACAGACTAGTACGAGAGACCCAGTACTTC
TRBJ1-1,TRBV6-2/TRBV6-3,TRBD1,few,CASSKGDRRNTEAFF,TGTGCCAGCAGTAAGGGGGACAGAAGAAACACTGAAGCTTTCTTT
TRBJ2-1,TRBV4-3,NA,few,CASSQERGYEQFF,TGCGCCAGCAGCCAAGAGCGGGGTTATGAGCAGTTCTTC